Below, 18 T cell receptor beta chains from the same sample are listed, as sequenced in a study of CD8 T cells in Susac syndrome. Reverse transcription of roughly 0.45 to 1 ug RNA was carried out with random hexamers. TCRdb ran MiXCR on the immunoSEQ multiplex PCR reads and lists one entry per CDR3 protein. The data hold some 400,000 distinct CDR3 sequences, with more than 80% observed a single time. The material sequenced was CD8+ T cells from PBMCs. Receptors originate from a human donor with multiple sclerosis.

This clonotype was observed once. This sequence joins TRBV6-1 and TRBJ2-1, with a weak D call TRBD2 (5 bases). V was pared by 0 bases and J by 5 bases, with 8 bases between. CDR3 length: 14 residues. Per the germline V gene, CDR1 is MNHNS and CDR2 is SASEGT. In DNA, the CDR3 is TGTGCCAGCAGTGAAGCGCTCGGGGACAATGAGCAGTTCTTC. It yields the protein CASSEALGDNEQFF.

The V gene is TRBV5-6, the J gene TRBJ1-1; D not certain. This CDR3 region has 14 residues. CDR1 SGHDT and CDR2 YYEEEE come from the germline V gene. Trimming left V 0 bases short and J 6 bases short, with 12 bases between. For the CDR3, the DNA is TGTGCCAGCAGCTTGGCCGACGGGGTTTCTGAAGCTTTCTTT. It encodes CASSLADGVSEAFF.

The CDR3 spells CASSFTGDVDTQYF. CDR3 sequence (DNA): TGTGCCAGCAGCTTTACAGGGGACGTAGATACGCAGTATTTT. The chain couples TRBV7-6 to TRBJ2-3, with TRBD1 matching 7 bases. The trim removed 3 bases at V and 5 bases at J, leaving 5 bases unmatched. This CDR3 contains 14 residues. Germline assignment: CDR1 SGHVS and CDR2 FNYEAQ.

The J gene is TRBJ2-1, the V gene TRBV6-5; D not resolved. Trimming removed 8 bases at V and 3 bases at J, with 11 bases between. The CDR3 has 13 amino acids. Germline CDR1 and CDR2: MNHEY and SVGAGI. CDR3 bases: TGTGCCAGCGGTCTCAAGGGCTACAATGAGCAGTTCTTC. Its translation is CASGLKGYNEQFF.

The chain joins TRBV7-2 to TRBJ2-7; TRBD2 matches 7 bases. V dropped 1 base and J dropped 4; count of bases not matched to a gene: 4. The CDR3 is 14 residues long. CDR1 is SGHTA, CDR2 FQGNSA, per germline. CDR3 sequence: CASSLGTSQYEQYF. CDR3 bases: TGTGCCAGCAGCTTAGGGACTAGTCAGTACGAGCAGTACTTC.

The J gene is TRBJ1-1, the V gene TRBV9; D gene uncertain. Germline assignment: CDR1 SGDLS and CDR2 YYNGEE. CDR3 length: 14 residues. Trimming pared 0 bases from V and 2 bases from J, leaving 8 bases between. The CDR3 DNA follows: TGTGCCAGCAGCGTAGCGGCAGCAAACACTGAAGCTTTCTTT. This sequence encodes CASSVAAANTEAFF.

The rearrangement links TRBV29-1 to TRBJ1-4; 10 bases agree with TRBD1. The junction had 6 bases not matched to a gene; V was cut back by 7 bases and J by 4 bases. The germline CDR1 and CDR2 sequences are SQVTM and ANQGSEA. This CDR3 contains 14 residues. CDR3 in amino acids: CSASGTGVNEKLFF. Here the CDR3 DNA reads TGCAGCGCCTCCGGGACAGGGGTTAATGAAAAACTGTTTTTT.

This chain uses TRBV30 with TRBJ2-3; TRBD1 aligns across 11 bases. The CDR3 runs 14 residues. Germline values: CDR1 GTSNPN, CDR2 SVGIG (reference sequence). V lost 3 bases and J lost 4; bases outside the gene matches: 3. CDR3 in amino acids: CAWRGTGGADTQYF. The CDR3 DNA follows: TGTGCCTGGAGGGGGACAGGGGGTGCAGATACGCAGTATTTT.

The chain joins TRBV6-1 to TRBJ1-3, with D perhaps matching TRBD1 (5 bases). This CDR3 is 18 amino acids long. V was clipped by 6 bases and J by 0 bases, with 21 bases between them. Germline V gives CDR1 MNHNS, CDR2 SASEGT. The CDR3 here is CASSASAGTPSSGNTIYF. In DNA form, the CDR3 reads TGTGCCAGCAGCGCTTCTGCCGGGACGCCGAGCTCTGGAAACACCATATATTTT.

The chain combines TRBV28 with TRBJ2-7, with D unclear. The CDR3 has 13 residues. With 2 bases removed from V and 3 bases from J, the gap between germline ends came to 8 bases. Per germline, CDR1 MDHEN and CDR2 SYDVKM. CDR3 in amino acids: CASSLRSLYEQYF. As DNA, the CDR3 is TGTGCCAGCAGTTTACGTTCCCTCTACGAGCAGTACTTC.

The rearrangement joins TRBV7-6 to TRBJ2-7, with 8 bases lining up with TRBD1. With V trimmed by 5 bases and J by 12 bases, 12 bases remained unmatched. In germline, CDR1 is SGHVS, CDR2 FNYEAQ. CDR3 length: 13 residues. As DNA, the CDR3 is TGTGCCAGCAGCCCGAGCGGCCAGGGGGCTTGGTACTTC. Translating it yields CASSPSGQGAWYF.

The CDR3 loop is CAWKRPIYNEQFF. The CDR3 nucleotides are TGTGCCTGGAAGCGGCCGATCTACAATGAGCAGTTCTTC. The chain carries TRBV30 and TRBJ2-1; TRBD2 might be the D (5 bases). The CDR3 runs to 13 residues. V was cut by 4 bases and J by 3 bases, with 10 bases left in between. Germline loops: CDR1 GTSNPN, CDR2 SVGIG (reference sequence).

V usage is TRBV7-9 and J usage is TRBJ1-1; D is uncertain. Germline loops: CDR1 SEHNR, CDR2 FQNEAQ (reference sequence). Between the trimmed V and J ends, which lost 6 bases and 0 bases, there was a span of 5 bases. CDR3 length: 12 amino acids. Written as DNA, the CDR3 is TGTGCCAGCAGTTCGGTGAACACTGAAGCTTTCTTT. Encoded protein: CASSSVNTEAFF.

A remark on this clonotype: The junction departs from the called germline gene at one end, perhaps through a read error. The genes are TRBV4-1 and TRBJ1-2; 8 nucleotides match TRBD1. This CDR3 is built from 16 residues. Per germline, CDR1 MGHRA and CDR2 YSYEKL. The CDR3 region is CASSQDAGGSSYGHTF. The CDR3 coding sequence is TGCGCCAGCAGCCAAGATGCAGGGGGCAGTTCCTATGGCCACACCTTC.

This sequence joins TRBV27 and TRBJ1-5; no reliable D call. Trimming took 4 bases from V and 2 from J, leaving 12 bases between them. This CDR3 is 15 amino acids long. Germline loops: CDR1 MNHEY, CDR2 SMNVEV (reference sequence). The CDR3 spells CASSWSGSGNQPQHF. CDR3 DNA: TGTGCCAGCAGTTGGTCCGGGTCGGGCAATCAGCCCCAGCATTTT.

The chain links TRBV11-2 to TRBJ1-4; TRBD1 matches at 10 bases. CDR1 SGHAT and CDR2 FQNNGV come from the germline V gene. J lost 4 bases, V lost 6 bases, and 20 bases had no gene match. This CDR3 contains 20 residues. This CDR3 is CASSRTRDRGIYGSNEKLFF. CDR3 nucleotide sequence: TGTGCCAGCAGTAGGACGCGGGACAGGGGTATATACGGGAGTAATGAAAAACTGTTTTTT. Filled out from reference TRBV11-2 and TRBJ1-4, the complete variable domain reads EAGVAQSPRYKIIEKRQSVAFWCNPISGHATLYWYQQILGQGPKLLIQFQNNGVVDDSQLPKDRFSAERLKGVDSTLKIQPAKLEDSAVYLCASSRTRDRGIYGSNEKLFFGSGTQLSVL.

This chain uses TRBV24-1 with TRBJ2-3; no reliable D call. The germline V gene has CDR1 KGHDR and CDR2 SFDVKD. The CDR3 runs 14 residues. V lost 3 bases and J 6 bases, leaving 12 bases between the germline ends. The CDR3 DNA follows: TGTGCCACCAGTGATCAAACCGGGCCCGATACGCAGTATTTT. Protein product: CATSDQTGPDTQYF.

With respect to this clonotype: At one end, the junction sequence differs from germline, possibly due to a read error. The chain links TRBV4-1 to TRBJ1-5, with TRBD1 as a possible D gene (5 bases). CDR3 size: 14 residues. Germline V gene sequence: CDR1 MGHRA, CDR2 YSYEKL. CDR3 DNA: TGCGCCAACAGCCGGACACTCGAGAATCAGCCCCAGCATTTT. Its protein is CANSRTLENQPQHF.